This is a list of T cell receptor beta chains from one sample in a study of T cell repertoires in cytomegalovirus infection. Their antigen targets remain unknown. TCRdb reprocessed the reads with MiXCR, giving one entry per CDR3 protein. The table records about 900,000 distinct CDR3 sequences, around 32% of them present only once. Material: cultured CD8+ T cells from PBMCs, obtained from culture after CMV antigen stimulation. These receptor sequences come from a human donor in good health (CMV status not recorded). Some clones in this sample may be carry-over from other donors' samples. Each CDR3 is given with its conserved first and last residue. Each record gives: J gene, D gene, V gene, clone size, CDR3 protein, CDR3 DNA. The D gene is left open where the match is weak. Size tells how often a clone was seen (once, few, many) or the class of an expanded clone, and some rows leave it out.

j_gene: TRBJ2-3
d_gene: NA
v_gene: TRBV20-1
abundance: NA
CDR3aa: CSARPREIDTQYF
CDR3nt: TGCAGTGCTAGACCCAGGGAGATAGATACGCAGTATTTT

j_gene: TRBJ2-7
d_gene: NA
v_gene: TRBV4-1
abundance: NA
CDR3aa: CASSQFRVSDVYEQYF
CDR3nt: TGCGCCAGCAGCCAATTCAGGGTGTCCGACGTCTACGAGCAGTACTTC

j_gene: TRBJ1-2
d_gene: NA
v_gene: TRBV6-5
abundance: many
CDR3aa: CASSYAQSDGRRYGYTF
CDR3nt: TGTGCCAGCAGTTACGCCCAATCGGACGGAAGGAGGTATGGCTACACCTTC

j_gene: TRBJ2-4
d_gene: NA
v_gene: TRBV6-2/TRBV6-3
abundance: few
CDR3aa: CASSYPPGGLAKNIQYF
CDR3nt: TGTGCCAGCAGTTACCCCCCCGGGGGCCTAGCCAAAAACATTCAGTACTTC

j_gene: TRBJ2-3
d_gene: NA
v_gene: TRBV10-2
abundance: few
CDR3aa: CASSIGEGDTDTQYF
CDR3nt: TGCGCCAGCAGTATTGGTGAGGGGGACACAGATACGCAGTATTTT

j_gene: TRBJ2-1
d_gene: NA
v_gene: TRBV7-6
abundance: NA
CDR3aa: CASSLGGGSSYNVQFF
CDR3nt: TGTGCCAGCAGCTTAGGAGGGGGTAGCTCCTACAATGTGCAGTTCTTC

j_gene: TRBJ2-6
d_gene: TRBD1
v_gene: TRBV10-3
abundance: NA
CDR3aa: CANSDRVFSGTNVLTF
CDR3nt: TGTGCCAACTCGGACAGGGTTTTCTCTGGGACCAACGTCCTGACTTTC

j_gene: TRBJ1-4
d_gene: NA
v_gene: TRBV3-1
abundance: NA
CDR3aa: CASSQFSDSNEKLFF
CDR3nt: TGTGCCAGCAGCCAATTTAGCGATTCTAATGAAAAACTGTTTTTT

j_gene: TRBJ1-6
d_gene: TRBD1
v_gene: TRBV15
abundance: NA
CDR3aa: CATSSPPTGILPLHF
CDR3nt: TGTGCCACCAGCAGCCCCCCGACAGGGATTCTGCCCCTCCACTTT

j_gene: TRBJ2-7
d_gene: NA
v_gene: TRBV14
abundance: NA
CDR3aa: CASSQRTAYEQYF
CDR3nt: TGTGCCAGCAGCCAGAGAACAGCCTACGAGCAGTACTTC

j_gene: TRBJ2-2
d_gene: NA
v_gene: TRBV7-9
abundance: few
CDR3aa: CASSQKVPGTGELFF
CDR3nt: TGTGCCAGCAGTCAAAAAGTCCCGGGGACCGGGGAGCTGTTTTTT

j_gene: TRBJ2-2
d_gene: TRBD2
v_gene: TRBV9
abundance: NA
CDR3aa: CASSVALADLNTGELFF
CDR3nt: TGTGCCAGCAGCGTAGCCCTAGCGGACCTGAACACCGGGGAGCTGTTTTTT

j_gene: TRBJ1-1
d_gene: NA
v_gene: TRBV5-1
abundance: few
CDR3aa: CASSLVGPSHNTEAFF
CDR3nt: TGCGCCAGCAGCTTGGTGGGACCGAGTCATAACACTGAAGCTTTCTTT

j_gene: TRBJ2-1
d_gene: TRBD1
v_gene: TRBV18
abundance: NA
CDR3aa: CASLRDRVYNEQFF
CDR3nt: TGTGCCAGCCTCCGGGACAGGGTCTACAATGAGCAGTTCTTC

j_gene: TRBJ2-1
d_gene: NA
v_gene: TRBV11-3
abundance: NA
CDR3aa: CASSLGGGYLAGDTEQFF
CDR3nt: TGTGCCAGCAGCTTAGGGGGGGGCTATCTTGCGGGGGACACTGAGCAGTTCTTC

j_gene: TRBJ1-2
d_gene: TRBD1
v_gene: TRBV6-5
abundance: few
CDR3aa: CASSIGTGYGYTF
CDR3nt: TGTGCCAGCAGTATCGGGACAGGGTATGGCTACACCTTC

j_gene: TRBJ2-7
d_gene: TRBD1
v_gene: TRBV7-6
abundance: NA
CDR3aa: CASSLGQGIRSEQYF
CDR3nt: TGTGCCAGCAGCTTAGGACAGGGGATACGGAGCGAGCAGTACTTC

j_gene: TRBJ2-7
d_gene: NA
v_gene: TRBV4-1
abundance: NA
CDR3aa: CASSQVLLSSYEQYF
CDR3nt: TGCGCCAGCAGCCAAGTTCTGCTCTCCTCCTACGAGCAGTACTTC

j_gene: TRBJ2-2
d_gene: NA
v_gene: TRBV7-6
abundance: NA
CDR3aa: CASSLPAELTRKRAANTGELFF
CDR3nt: TGTGCCAGCAGCTTGCCGGCCGAATTGACTAGAAAGAGGGCCGCGAACACCGGGGAGCTGTTTTTT

j_gene: TRBJ2-1
d_gene: NA
v_gene: TRBV7-6
abundance: few
CDR3aa: CASSAFPSSYNEQFF
CDR3nt: TGTGCCAGCAGCGCCTTTCCGAGCTCCTACAATGAGCAGTTCTTC

j_gene: TRBJ2-2
d_gene: NA
v_gene: TRBV6-6
abundance: NA
CDR3aa: CASSPPMRGGELFF
CDR3nt: TGTGCCAGCAGTCCACCTATGAGGGGCGGGGAGCTGTTTTTT

j_gene: TRBJ1-1
d_gene: TRBD1
v_gene: TRBV7-6
abundance: many
CDR3aa: CASSLVGQGPKMNTEAFF
CDR3nt: TGTGCCAGCAGCTTAGTCGGACAGGGGCCAAAGATGAACACTGAAGCTTTCTTT

j_gene: TRBJ2-1
d_gene: TRBD2
v_gene: TRBV20-1
abundance: NA
CDR3aa: CSAPLAGDWVSYNEQFF
CDR3nt: TGCAGTGCTCCGCTAGCGGGGGACTGGGTATCCTACAATGAGCAGTTCTTC

j_gene: TRBJ2-2
d_gene: NA
v_gene: TRBV28
abundance: NA
CDR3aa: CASSHITGELFF
CDR3nt: TGTGCCAGCAGTCACATCACCGGGGAGCTGTTTTTT

j_gene: TRBJ1-1
d_gene: NA
v_gene: TRBV7-2
abundance: many
CDR3aa: CASSEDGNTEAFF
CDR3nt: TGTGCCAGCAGCGAGGACGGGAACACTGAAGCTTTCTTT

j_gene: TRBJ2-1
d_gene: TRBD1
v_gene: TRBV7-8
abundance: many
CDR3aa: CASSNFGTGRNEQFF
CDR3nt: TGTGCCAGCAGCAACTTCGGGACAGGGCGCAATGAGCAGTTCTTC

j_gene: TRBJ2-3
d_gene: TRBD1
v_gene: TRBV12-5
abundance: many
CDR3aa: CASGLAPGTASTDTQYF
CDR3nt: TGTGCTAGTGGTTTGGCACCCGGGACAGCTAGCACAGATACGCAGTATTTT

j_gene: TRBJ2-5
d_gene: NA
v_gene: TRBV15
abundance: NA
CDR3aa: CATSRSDRPRETQYF
CDR3nt: TGTGCCACCAGCAGATCCGACAGGCCCCGGGAGACCCAGTACTTC

j_gene: TRBJ1-1
d_gene: TRBD1
v_gene: TRBV7-2
abundance: many
CDR3aa: CASSFLTGATEAFF
CDR3nt: TGTGCCAGCAGCTTTTTAACAGGGGCCACTGAAGCTTTCTTT

j_gene: TRBJ1-2
d_gene: TRBD1
v_gene: TRBV7-9
abundance: NA
CDR3aa: CASSPRTGLIYGYTF
CDR3nt: TGTGCCAGCAGCCCTCGGACAGGGCTTATCTATGGCTACACCTTC

j_gene: TRBJ2-4
d_gene: NA
v_gene: TRBV5-8
abundance: NA
CDR3aa: CASSLSRKGLAKNIQYF
CDR3nt: TGTGCCAGCAGCTTAAGTAGAAAAGGGTTGGCCAAAAACATTCAGTACTTC

j_gene: TRBJ2-1
d_gene: NA
v_gene: TRBV9
abundance: few
CDR3aa: CASSVDSLYNEQFF
CDR3nt: TGTGCCAGCAGCGTTGACAGCCTCTACAATGAGCAGTTCTTC

j_gene: TRBJ2-1
d_gene: NA
v_gene: TRBV7-2
abundance: many
CDR3aa: CASSLIGQSVSYNEQFF
CDR3nt: TGTGCCAGCAGCTTGATCGGACAGTCTGTCTCCTACAATGAGCAGTTCTTC

j_gene: TRBJ2-3
d_gene: TRBD1
v_gene: TRBV7-3
abundance: few
CDR3aa: CASSPTGGLGDTQYF
CDR3nt: TGTGCCAGCAGCCCAACAGGGGGATTGGGAGATACGCAGTATTTT

j_gene: TRBJ2-7
d_gene: NA
v_gene: TRBV12-3/TRBV12-4
abundance: few
CDR3aa: CASSFPSDGSYEQYF
CDR3nt: TGTGCCAGCAGTTTCCCCTCGGACGGAAGCTACGAGCAGTACTTC

j_gene: TRBJ1-3
d_gene: NA
v_gene: TRBV19
abundance: NA
CDR3aa: CASGESGNTIYF
CDR3nt: TGTGCCAGTGGGGAATCTGGAAACACCATATATTTT

j_gene: TRBJ1-4
d_gene: NA
v_gene: TRBV6-1
abundance: NA
CDR3aa: CASRSLKGGATNEKLFF
CDR3nt: TGTGCCAGCAGATCCTTGAAGGGGGGAGCAACTAATGAAAAACTGTTTTTT

j_gene: TRBJ2-1
d_gene: NA
v_gene: TRBV3-1
abundance: NA
CDR3aa: CASSQPLDGNEQFF
CDR3nt: TGTGCCAGCAGCCAGCCCCTCGACGGCAATGAGCAGTTCTTC

j_gene: TRBJ2-1
d_gene: NA
v_gene: TRBV5-4
abundance: NA
CDR3aa: CASSSGTLSSYNEQFF
CDR3nt: TGTGCCAGCAGCTCCGGGACTTTAAGCTCCTACAATGAGCAGTTCTTC

j_gene: TRBJ2-5
d_gene: NA
v_gene: TRBV6-1
abundance: NA
CDR3aa: CASLTVWMGMETQYF
CDR3nt: TGTGCCAGCCTTACCGTTTGGATGGGGATGGAGACCCAGTACTTC

j_gene: TRBJ2-2
d_gene: TRBD2
v_gene: TRBV6-2/TRBV6-3
abundance: once
CDR3aa: CASSYPGGPPGELFF
CDR3nt: TGTGCCAGCAGTTACCCGGGGGGGCCACCCGGGGAGCTGTTTTTT

j_gene: TRBJ2-3
d_gene: NA
v_gene: TRBV11-2
abundance: NA
CDR3aa: CASSLGWASKGADTQYF
CDR3nt: TGTGCCAGCAGCTTAGGATGGGCTAGCAAGGGGGCAGATACGCAGTATTTT

j_gene: TRBJ2-3
d_gene: TRBD2
v_gene: TRBV7-8
abundance: many
CDR3aa: CASSRTSGSTDTQYF
CDR3nt: TGTGCCAGCAGCCGGACTAGCGGTAGCACAGATACGCAGTATTTT

j_gene: TRBJ1-1
d_gene: NA
v_gene: TRBV5-1
abundance: few
CDR3aa: CASSLGGSRTEAFF
CDR3nt: TGCGCCAGCAGCTTGGGCGGCAGTCGTACTGAAGCTTTCTTT

j_gene: TRBJ1-2
d_gene: TRBD1
v_gene: TRBV12-3/TRBV12-4
abundance: few
CDR3aa: CASSYDRGSNYGYTF
CDR3nt: TGTGCCAGCAGTTATGACAGGGGTTCTAACTATGGCTACACCTTC

j_gene: TRBJ1-2
d_gene: TRBD1
v_gene: TRBV7-2
abundance: few
CDR3aa: CASSHRDRGLANYGYTF
CDR3nt: TGTGCCAGCAGCCACCGGGACAGGGGGCTCGCTAACTATGGCTACACCTTC

j_gene: TRBJ1-1
d_gene: NA
v_gene: TRBV19
abundance: NA
CDR3aa: CASSLHGTWDTEAFF
CDR3nt: TGTGCCAGTAGTTTACATGGGACCTGGGACACTGAAGCTTTCTTT

j_gene: TRBJ1-2
d_gene: NA
v_gene: TRBV19
abundance: NA
CDR3aa: CASSPKKGHGYTF
CDR3nt: TGTGCCAGTAGCCCCAAAAAGGGGCATGGCTACACCTTC

j_gene: TRBJ2-2
d_gene: NA
v_gene: TRBV3-1
abundance: once
CDR3aa: CASSQERQAGWTGELFF
CDR3nt: TGTGCCAGCAGCCAAGAGCGGCAGGCCGGATGGACCGGGGAGCTGTTTTTT

j_gene: TRBJ2-7
d_gene: TRBD2
v_gene: TRBV7-2
abundance: few
CDR3aa: CASSHGTTRGEVEQYF
CDR3nt: TGTGCCAGCAGCCACGGGACTACTCGGGGAGAAGTTGAGCAGTACTTC

j_gene: TRBJ2-1
d_gene: NA
v_gene: TRBV7-9
abundance: NA
CDR3aa: CASSYGTPADNEQFF
CDR3nt: TGTGCCAGCAGCTACGGGACGCCAGCCGACAATGAGCAGTTCTTC

j_gene: TRBJ1-5
d_gene: NA
v_gene: TRBV6-6
abundance: few
CDR3aa: CASRYARSKPSNQPQHF
CDR3nt: TGTGCCAGCAGGTACGCTCGGAGTAAGCCTAGCAATCAGCCCCAGCATTTT

j_gene: TRBJ1-2
d_gene: TRBD1
v_gene: TRBV6-2/TRBV6-3
abundance: NA
CDR3aa: CASSYWGQGRHGYTF
CDR3nt: TGTGCCAGCAGTTACTGGGGACAGGGTCGACATGGCTACACCTTC